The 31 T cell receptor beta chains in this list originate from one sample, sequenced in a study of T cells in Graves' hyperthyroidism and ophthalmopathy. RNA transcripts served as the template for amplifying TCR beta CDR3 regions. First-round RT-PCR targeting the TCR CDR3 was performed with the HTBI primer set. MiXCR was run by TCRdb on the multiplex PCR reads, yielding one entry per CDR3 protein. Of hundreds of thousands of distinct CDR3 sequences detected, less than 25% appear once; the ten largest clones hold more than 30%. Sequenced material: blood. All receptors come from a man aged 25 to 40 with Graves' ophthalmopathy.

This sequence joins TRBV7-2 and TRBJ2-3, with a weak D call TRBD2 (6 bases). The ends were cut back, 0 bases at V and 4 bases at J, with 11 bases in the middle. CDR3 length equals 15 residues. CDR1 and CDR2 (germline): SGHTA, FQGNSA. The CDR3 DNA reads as TGTGCCAGCAGCTTAGCGGGGGGAGTGGCAGATACGCAGTATTTT. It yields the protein CASSLAGGVADTQYF.

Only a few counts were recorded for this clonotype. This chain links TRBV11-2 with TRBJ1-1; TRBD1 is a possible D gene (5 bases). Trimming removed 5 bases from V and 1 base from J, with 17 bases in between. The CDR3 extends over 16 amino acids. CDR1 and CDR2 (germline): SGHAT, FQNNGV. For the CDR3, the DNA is TGTGCCAGCAGCCTGGGGTTGGGGGTACCGAACACTGAAGCTTTCTTT. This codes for CASSLGLGVPNTEAFF.

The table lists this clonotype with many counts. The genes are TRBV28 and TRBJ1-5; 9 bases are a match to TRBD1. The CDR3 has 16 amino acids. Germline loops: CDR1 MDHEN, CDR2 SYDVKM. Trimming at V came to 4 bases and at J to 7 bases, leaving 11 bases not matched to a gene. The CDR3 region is CASSSMNRGPGQPQHF. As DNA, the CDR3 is TGTGCCAGCAGTTCCATGAACAGGGGGCCTGGGCAGCCCCAGCATTTT.

Here the CDR3 reads CASSYGPGEQFF. The CDR3, as DNA: TGTGCCAGCAGCTATGGGCCGGGGGAGCAGTTCTTC. The gene calls are TRBV7-9 and TRBJ2-1, with D tentatively TRBD2 (5 bases). Germline values: CDR1 SEHNR, CDR2 FQNEAQ (reference sequence). The CDR3 spans 12 residues. V gave up 4 bases and J gave up 10 bases, with 11 bases separating them.

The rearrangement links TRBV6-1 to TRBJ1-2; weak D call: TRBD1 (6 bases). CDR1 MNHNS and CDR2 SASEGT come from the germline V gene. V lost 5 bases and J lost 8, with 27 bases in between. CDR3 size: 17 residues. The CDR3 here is CASSPFWEGGFGTGYTF. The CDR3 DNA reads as TGTGCCAGCAGTCCCTTTTGGGAGGGGGGCTTTGGTACGGGCTACACCTTC.

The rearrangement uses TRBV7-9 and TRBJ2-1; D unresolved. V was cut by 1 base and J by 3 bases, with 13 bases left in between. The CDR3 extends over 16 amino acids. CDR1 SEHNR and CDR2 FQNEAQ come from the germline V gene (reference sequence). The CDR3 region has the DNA TGTGCCAGCAGCTTAGTTGGTGGTGCAAACTACAATGAGCAGTTCTTC. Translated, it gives CASSLVGGANYNEQFF.

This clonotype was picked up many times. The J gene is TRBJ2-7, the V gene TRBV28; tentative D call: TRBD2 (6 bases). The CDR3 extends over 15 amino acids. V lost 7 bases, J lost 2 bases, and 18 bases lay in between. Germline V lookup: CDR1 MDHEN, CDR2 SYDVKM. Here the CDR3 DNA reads TGTGCCAGCACCCCGGAGGGAGCGGCTACCTACGAGCAGTACTTC. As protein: CASTPEGAATYEQYF.

The CDR3 DNA reads as TGTGCCAGCAGCTTAAGGACAGGGAGAATCCATGAGCAGTTCTTC. Protein product: CASSLRTGRIHEQFF. The V gene is TRBV13, the J gene TRBJ2-1; 8 bases match TRBD1. The V gene end was trimmed by 2 bases and the J gene end by 8 bases; junction bases not matched to a gene: 8. The CDR3 loop spans 15 amino acids. Looked up from germline, CDR1 is PRHDT and CDR2 is FYEKMQ (reference sequence).

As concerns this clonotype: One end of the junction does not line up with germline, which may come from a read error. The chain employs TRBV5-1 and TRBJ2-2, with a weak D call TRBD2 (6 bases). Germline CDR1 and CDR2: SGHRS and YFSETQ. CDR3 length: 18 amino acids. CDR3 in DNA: TGCGCCAGCAGCTTGGCCAGTCGGGAGCGAGCGAACGCCGGGGAGCTGTTTTTT. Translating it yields CASSLASRERANAGELFF.

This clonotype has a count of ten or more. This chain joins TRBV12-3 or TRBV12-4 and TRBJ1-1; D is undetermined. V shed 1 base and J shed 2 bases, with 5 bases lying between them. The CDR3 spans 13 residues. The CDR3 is CASSLGFNTEAFF. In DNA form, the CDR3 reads TGTGCCAGCAGTTTAGGGTTTAACACTGAAGCTTTCTTT.

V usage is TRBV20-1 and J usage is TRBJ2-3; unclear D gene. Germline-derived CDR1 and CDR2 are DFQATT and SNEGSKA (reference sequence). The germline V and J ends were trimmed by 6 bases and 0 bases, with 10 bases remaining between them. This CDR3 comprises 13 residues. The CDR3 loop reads CSAVPTSTDTQYF. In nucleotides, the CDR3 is TGCAGTGCCGTCCCCACTAGCACAGATACGCAGTATTTT.

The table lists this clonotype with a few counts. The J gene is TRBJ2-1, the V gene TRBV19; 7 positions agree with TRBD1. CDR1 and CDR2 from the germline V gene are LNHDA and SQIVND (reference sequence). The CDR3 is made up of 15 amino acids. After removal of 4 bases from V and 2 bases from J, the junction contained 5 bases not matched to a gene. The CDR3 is CASSRSGQTYNEQFF. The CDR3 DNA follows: TGTGCCAGTAGTAGATCGGGACAGACCTACAATGAGCAGTTCTTC.

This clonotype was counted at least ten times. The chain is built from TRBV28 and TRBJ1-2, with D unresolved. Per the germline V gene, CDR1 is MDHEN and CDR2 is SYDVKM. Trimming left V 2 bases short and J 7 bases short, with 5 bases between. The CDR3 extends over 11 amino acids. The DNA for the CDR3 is TGTGCCAGCAGTTTAGGGTTTGGCTACACCTTC. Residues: CASSLGFGYTF.

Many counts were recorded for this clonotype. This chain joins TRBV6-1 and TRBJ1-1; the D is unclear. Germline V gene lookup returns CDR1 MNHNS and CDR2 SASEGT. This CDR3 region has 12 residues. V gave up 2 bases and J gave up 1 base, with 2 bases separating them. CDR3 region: CASSETNTEAFF. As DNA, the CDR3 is TGTGCCAGCAGTGAAACGAACACTGAAGCTTTCTTT.

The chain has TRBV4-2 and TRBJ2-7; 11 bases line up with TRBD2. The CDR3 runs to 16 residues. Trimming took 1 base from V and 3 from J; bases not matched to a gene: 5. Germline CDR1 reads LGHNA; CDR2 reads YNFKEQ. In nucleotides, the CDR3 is TGTGCCAGCAGCCAAGGGACGGGACTAGCGGACTACGAGCAGTACTTC. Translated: CASSQGTGLADYEQYF.

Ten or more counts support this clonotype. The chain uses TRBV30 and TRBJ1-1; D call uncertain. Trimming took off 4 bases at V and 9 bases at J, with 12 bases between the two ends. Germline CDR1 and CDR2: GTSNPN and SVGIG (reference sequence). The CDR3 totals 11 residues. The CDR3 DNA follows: TGTGCCTGGAAAAGGACTACACAAGCTTTCTTT. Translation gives CAWKRTTQAFF.

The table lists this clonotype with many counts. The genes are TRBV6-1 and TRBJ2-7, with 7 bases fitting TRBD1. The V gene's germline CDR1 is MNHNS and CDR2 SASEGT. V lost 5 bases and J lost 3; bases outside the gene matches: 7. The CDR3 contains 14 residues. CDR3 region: CASSLNRGLYEQYF. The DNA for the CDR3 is TGTGCCAGCAGTTTAAACAGGGGTCTCTACGAGCAGTACTTC.

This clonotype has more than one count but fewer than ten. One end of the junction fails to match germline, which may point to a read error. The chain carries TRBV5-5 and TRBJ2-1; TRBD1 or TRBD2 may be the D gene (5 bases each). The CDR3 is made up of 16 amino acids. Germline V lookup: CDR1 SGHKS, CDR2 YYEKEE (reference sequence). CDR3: CASSPMGRGDYNEQFF. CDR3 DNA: TGCGCCAGCAGCCCAATGGGACGGGGAGACTACAATGAGCAGTTCTTC.

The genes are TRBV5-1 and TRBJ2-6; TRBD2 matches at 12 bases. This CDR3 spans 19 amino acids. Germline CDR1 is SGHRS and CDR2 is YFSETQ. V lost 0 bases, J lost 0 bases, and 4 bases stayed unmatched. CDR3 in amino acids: CASSLELAGGTSGANVLTF. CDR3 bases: TGCGCCAGCAGCTTGGAACTAGCGGGAGGTACCTCTGGGGCCAACGTCCTGACTTTC. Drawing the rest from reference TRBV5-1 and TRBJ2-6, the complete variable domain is KAGVTQTPRYLIKTRGQQVTLSCSPISGHRSVSWYQQTPGQGLQFLFEYFSETQRNKGNFPGRFSGRQFSNSRSEMNVSTLELGDSALYLCASSLELAGGTSGANVLTFGAGSRLTVL.

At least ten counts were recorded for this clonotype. In nucleotides, the CDR3 is TGCGCCAGCAGCCGCCGGGACAATACCTACGAGCAGTACTTC. Translating gives CASSRRDNTYEQYF. The chain uses TRBV5-1 and TRBJ2-7; weak D call: TRBD1 (6 bases). This CDR3 is 14 amino acids long. V dropped 4 bases and J dropped 2 bases, with 13 bases sitting between them. The germline V gene encodes CDR1 SGHRS and CDR2 YFSETQ.

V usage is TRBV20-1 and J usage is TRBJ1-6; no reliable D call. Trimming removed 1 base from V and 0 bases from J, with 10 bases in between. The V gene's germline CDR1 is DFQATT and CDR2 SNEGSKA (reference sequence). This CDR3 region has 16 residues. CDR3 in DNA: TGCAGTGCTAGAGCGGAGGTCAGCTCCTATAATTCACCCCTCCACTTT. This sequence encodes CSARAEVSSYNSPLHF.

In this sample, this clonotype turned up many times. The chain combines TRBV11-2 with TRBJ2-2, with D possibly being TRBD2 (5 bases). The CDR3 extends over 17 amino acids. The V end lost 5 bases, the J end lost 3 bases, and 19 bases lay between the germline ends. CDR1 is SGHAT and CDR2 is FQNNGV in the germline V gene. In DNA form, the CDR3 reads TGTGCCAGCAGCAGTAACCCCCTAGCTAGGGACACCGGGGAGCTGTTTTTT. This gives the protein CASSSNPLARDTGELFF.

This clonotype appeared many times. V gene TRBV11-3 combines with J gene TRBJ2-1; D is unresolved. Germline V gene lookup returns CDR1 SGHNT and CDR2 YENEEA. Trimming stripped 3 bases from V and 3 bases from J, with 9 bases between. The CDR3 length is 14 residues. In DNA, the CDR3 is TGTGCCAGCAGCTTTTCGCAGGTCTACAATGAGCAGTTCTTC. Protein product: CASSFSQVYNEQFF.

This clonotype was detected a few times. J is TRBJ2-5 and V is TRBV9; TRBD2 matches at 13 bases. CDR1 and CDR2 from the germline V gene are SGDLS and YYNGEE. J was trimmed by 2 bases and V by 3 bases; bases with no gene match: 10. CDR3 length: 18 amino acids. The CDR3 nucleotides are TGTGCCAGCAGCGCGCCGGGACTAGCGGGAACGAGGCAAGAGACCCAGTACTTC. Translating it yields CASSAPGLAGTRQETQYF.

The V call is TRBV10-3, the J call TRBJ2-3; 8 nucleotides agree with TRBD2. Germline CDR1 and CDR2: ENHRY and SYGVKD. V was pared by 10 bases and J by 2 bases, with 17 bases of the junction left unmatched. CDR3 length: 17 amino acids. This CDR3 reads CATGGDGGGIATDTQYF. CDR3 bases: TGTGCCACGGGGGGCGATGGCGGGGGGATTGCCACAGATACGCAGTATTTT.

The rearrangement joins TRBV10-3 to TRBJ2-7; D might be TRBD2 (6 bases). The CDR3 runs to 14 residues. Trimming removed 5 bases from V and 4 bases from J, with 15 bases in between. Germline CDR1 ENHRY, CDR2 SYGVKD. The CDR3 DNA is TGTGCCATCAGTCCCGGGACCGGGGGATACGAGCAGTACTTC. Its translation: CAISPGTGGYEQYF.

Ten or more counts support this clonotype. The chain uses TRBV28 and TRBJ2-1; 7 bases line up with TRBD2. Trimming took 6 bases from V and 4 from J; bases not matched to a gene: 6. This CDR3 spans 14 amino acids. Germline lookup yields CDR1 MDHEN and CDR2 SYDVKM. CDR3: CASSHGTKYNEQFF. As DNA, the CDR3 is TGTGCCAGCAGCCACGGGACTAAATACAATGAGCAGTTCTTC.

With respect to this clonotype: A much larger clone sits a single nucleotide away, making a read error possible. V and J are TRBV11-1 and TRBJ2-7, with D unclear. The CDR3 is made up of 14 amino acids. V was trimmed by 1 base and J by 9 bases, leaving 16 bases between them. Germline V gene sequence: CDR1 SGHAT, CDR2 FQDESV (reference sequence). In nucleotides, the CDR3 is TGTGCCAGCAGCTTAGGTAGGGTCTACAATGGGCAGTACTTC. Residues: CASSLGRVYNGQYF.

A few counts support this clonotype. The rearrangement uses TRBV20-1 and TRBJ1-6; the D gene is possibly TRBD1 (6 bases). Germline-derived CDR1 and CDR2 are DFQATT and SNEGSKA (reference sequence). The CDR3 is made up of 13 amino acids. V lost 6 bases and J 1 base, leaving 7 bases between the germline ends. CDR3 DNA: TGCAGTGCCCAGGGGTCCTATAATTCACCCCTCCACTTT. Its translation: CSAQGSYNSPLHF.

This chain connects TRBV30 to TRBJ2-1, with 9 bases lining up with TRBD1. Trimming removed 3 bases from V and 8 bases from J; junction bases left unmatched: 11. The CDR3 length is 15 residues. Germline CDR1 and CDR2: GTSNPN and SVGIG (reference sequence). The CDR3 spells CAWRSWDRDRDEQFF. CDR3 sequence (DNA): TGTGCCTGGAGATCATGGGACAGGGACCGCGATGAGCAGTTCTTC.

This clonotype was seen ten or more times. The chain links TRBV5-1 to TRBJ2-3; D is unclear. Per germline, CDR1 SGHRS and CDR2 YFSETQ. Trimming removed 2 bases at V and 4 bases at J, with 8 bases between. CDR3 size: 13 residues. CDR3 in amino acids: CASSFLTSDTQYF. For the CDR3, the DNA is TGCGCCAGCAGCTTCCTGACATCAGATACGCAGTATTTT.